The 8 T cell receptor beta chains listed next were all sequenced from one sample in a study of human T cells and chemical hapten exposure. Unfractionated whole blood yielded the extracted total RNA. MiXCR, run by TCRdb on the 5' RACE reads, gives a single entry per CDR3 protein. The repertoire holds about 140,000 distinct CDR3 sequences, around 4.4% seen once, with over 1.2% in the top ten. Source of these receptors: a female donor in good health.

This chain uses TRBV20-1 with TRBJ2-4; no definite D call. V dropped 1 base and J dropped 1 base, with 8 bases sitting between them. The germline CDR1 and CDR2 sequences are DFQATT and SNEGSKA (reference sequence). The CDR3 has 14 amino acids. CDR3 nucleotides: TGCAGTGCTAGAGGAGTTTCGGCCAAAAACATTCAGTACTTC. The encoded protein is CSARGVSAKNIQYF.

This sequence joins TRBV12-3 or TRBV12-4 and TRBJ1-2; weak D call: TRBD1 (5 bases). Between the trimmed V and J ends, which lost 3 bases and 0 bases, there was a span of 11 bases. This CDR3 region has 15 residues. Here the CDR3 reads CASSFRGSSNYGYTF. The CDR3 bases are TGTGCCAGCAGTTTTCGGGGCAGTTCTAACTATGGCTACACCTTC.

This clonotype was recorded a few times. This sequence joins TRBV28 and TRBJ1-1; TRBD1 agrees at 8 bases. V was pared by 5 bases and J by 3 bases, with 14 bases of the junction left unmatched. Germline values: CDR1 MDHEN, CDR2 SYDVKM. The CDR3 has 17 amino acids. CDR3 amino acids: CASSPMDRVWKDTEAFF. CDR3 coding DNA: TGTGCCAGCAGTCCGATGGACAGGGTGTGGAAGGACACTGAAGCTTTCTTT.

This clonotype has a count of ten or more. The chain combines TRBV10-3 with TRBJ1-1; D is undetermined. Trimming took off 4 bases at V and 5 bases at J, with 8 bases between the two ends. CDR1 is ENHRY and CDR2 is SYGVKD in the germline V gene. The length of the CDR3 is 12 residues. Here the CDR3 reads CAISVKSTEAFF. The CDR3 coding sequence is TGTGCCATCAGTGTTAAATCGACTGAAGCTTTCTTT.

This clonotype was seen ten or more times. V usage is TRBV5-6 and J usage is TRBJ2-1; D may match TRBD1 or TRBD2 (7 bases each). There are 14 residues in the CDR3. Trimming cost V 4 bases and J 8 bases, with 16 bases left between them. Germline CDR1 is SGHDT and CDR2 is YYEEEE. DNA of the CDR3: TGTGCCAGCAGCCGCAGGGGGGAGGGCGATGAGCAGTTCTTC. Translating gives CASSRRGEGDEQFF. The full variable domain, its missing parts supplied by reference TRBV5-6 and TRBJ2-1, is DAGVTQSPTHLIKTRGQQVTLRCSPKSGHDTVSWYQQALGQGPQFIFQYYEEEERQRGNFPDRFSGHQFPNYSSELNVNALLLGDSALYLCASSRRGEGDEQFFGPGTRLTVL.

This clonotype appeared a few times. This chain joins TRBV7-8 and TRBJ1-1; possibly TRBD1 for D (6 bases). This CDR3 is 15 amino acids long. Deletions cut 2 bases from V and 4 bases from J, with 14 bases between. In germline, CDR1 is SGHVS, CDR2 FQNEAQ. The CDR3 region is CASSLLWGAGTEAFF. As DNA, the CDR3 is TGTGCCAGCAGCTTACTGTGGGGGGCTGGCACTGAAGCTTTCTTT.

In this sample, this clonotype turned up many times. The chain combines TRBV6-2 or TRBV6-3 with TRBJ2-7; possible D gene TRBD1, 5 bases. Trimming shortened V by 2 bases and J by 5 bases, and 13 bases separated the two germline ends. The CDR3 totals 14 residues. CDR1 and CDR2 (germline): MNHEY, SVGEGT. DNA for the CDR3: TGTGCCAGCAGTTACCGCCAGGGTGTAAACGAGCAGTACTTC. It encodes CASSYRQGVNEQYF.

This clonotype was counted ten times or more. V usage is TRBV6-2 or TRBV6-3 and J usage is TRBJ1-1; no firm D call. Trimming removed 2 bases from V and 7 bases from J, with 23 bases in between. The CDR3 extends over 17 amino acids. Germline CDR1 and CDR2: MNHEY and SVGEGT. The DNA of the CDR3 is TGTGCCAGCAGTTACCCATCGTTCCCGGTCTTGTCCCTTGAAGCTTTCTTT. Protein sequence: CASSYPSFPVLSLEAFF.